This TCR beta chain emerged from a study of T cell changes during pregnancy in multiple sclerosis. V lost 1 base, J lost 2 bases, and 8 bases stayed unmatched. This CDR3 is 17 amino acids long. Germline CDR1 is SNHLY and CDR2 is FYNNEI. The data were produced by immunoSEQ multiplex PCR, yet TCRdb's version contains in-frame clones alone and is incomplete. The sample lists approximately 68,000 clones, roughly 91% occurring once. The chain is built from TRBV2 and TRBJ1-5; TRBD1 matches at 7 bases. This specimen was peripheral blood, taken in the third trimester of pregnancy. This TCR derives from a female donor in good health, enrolled as a control in a pregnancy study. CDR3 coding DNA: TGTGCCAGCAGTGAAGACAGGGGACCGTCGGGCAATCAGCCCCAGCATTTT. As protein: CASSEDRGPSGNQPQHF.